The 20 T cell receptor beta chains below were found in one sample sequenced in a study of blood T cells in healthy people across ages. A second PCR of roughly 7 to 11 cycles used a sample-barcoded 5' primer and a J-beta primer mix. TCRdb fed the 5' RACE reads into MiXCR, producing one record per CDR3 protein. Of 1.5 million to 1.8 million distinct CDR3 sequences in the sample, 35% to 45% were seen once. Sequencing used blood. The receptor set was obtained from a young woman in good health.

J is TRBJ2-7 and V is TRBV5-1, with 9 nucleotides matching TRBD2. The end of the DNA aligns better with TRBJ2-5, so the J call may be wrong. Germline assignment: CDR1 SGHRS and CDR2 YFSETQ. This CDR3 is 14 amino acids long. The CDR3 loop is CASSYSGSSVTQYF. For the CDR3, the DNA is TGCGCCAGCAGCTATAGCGGGAGTTCGGTGACCCAGTACTTC.

This chain links TRBV12-3 or TRBV12-4 with TRBJ1-5; D call uncertain. The CDR3 is 15 residues long. Deletions cut 2 bases from V and 5 bases from J, with 13 bases between. The CDR3 reads CASSLRRQLDQPQHF. In DNA, the CDR3 is TGTGCCAGCAGTTTAAGGCGACAATTAGATCAGCCCCAGCATTTT.

A few counts support this clonotype. This chain connects TRBV12-5 to TRBJ2-1; 14 bases line up with TRBD2. Losses at the gene ends were 4 bases for V and 2 bases for J; bases not matched to a gene: 7. In germline, CDR1 is LGHNT, CDR2 FRNRAP. This CDR3 is 18 amino acids long. The CDR3 bases are TGTGCTAGTGGTTGGGGGACTAGCGGGAGTACCCCCTACAATGAGCAGTTCTTC. Encoded protein: CASGWGTSGSTPYNEQFF.

The V call is TRBV7-9, the J call TRBJ2-3; maybe TRBD2 (6 bases). The CDR3 is made up of 16 amino acids. CDR1 SEHNR and CDR2 FQNEAQ come from the germline V gene (reference sequence). V shed 5 bases and J shed 1 base, with 16 bases lying between them. CDR3 in amino acids: CASSPIAWGGTDTQYF. DNA for the CDR3: TGTGCCAGCAGCCCGATCGCGTGGGGGGGCACAGATACGCAGTATTTT.

This clonotype was found a few times. The chain combines TRBV15 with TRBJ1-5; D not resolved. The germline V gene has CDR1 LNHNV and CDR2 YYDKDF (reference sequence). V was shortened by 7 bases and J by 2 bases, with 6 bases between the two germline ends. This CDR3 has 12 residues. The CDR3 DNA is TGTGCCACCAAATTGGGCAATCAGCCCCAGCATTTT. This codes for CATKLGNQPQHF.

In its sample, this clonotype was seen a few times. The chain carries TRBV5-1 and TRBJ2-7; a weak D match, TRBD1 (6 bases). V was cut by 4 bases and J by 0 bases, with 11 bases left in between. The CDR3 sequence is 14 residues long. The germline gives CDR1 SGHRS, CDR2 YFSETQ. The CDR3 region is CASSEQGNSYEQYF. CDR3 coding DNA: TGCGCCAGCAGCGAGCAGGGGAACTCCTACGAGCAGTACTTC.

The V call is TRBV2, the J call TRBJ2-1, with 8 positions matching TRBD2. Germline assignment: CDR1 SNHLY and CDR2 FYNNEI. This CDR3 comprises 17 residues. V lost 6 bases and J lost 6; bases outside the gene matches: 16. In nucleotides, the CDR3 is TGTGCCAGCAGCGTCTCGGGGTCGGGACTAGTGGCCAATGAGCAGTTCTTC. Protein sequence: CASSVSGSGLVANEQFF.

This clonotype was picked up a small number of times. V usage is TRBV24-1 and J usage is TRBJ1-2; possibly TRBD1 for D (5 bases). The CDR3 contains 13 residues. The V and J ends lost 1 base and 8 bases respectively, with 10 bases between them. Looked up from germline, CDR1 is KGHDR and CDR2 is SFDVKD. The CDR3 coding sequence is TGTGCCACCAGTGATTTTACCAGGGAAGGCTACACCTTC. Amino acid sequence: CATSDFTREGYTF.

This clonotype occurred a few times. J is TRBJ1-2 and V is TRBV5-5; possible D gene TRBD1, 5 bases. This CDR3 has 16 residues. The ends were cut back, 1 base at V and 1 base at J, with 14 bases in the middle. Germline CDR1 and CDR2: SGHKS and YYEKEE (reference sequence). CDR3 region: CASSLRGNLGNYGYTF. CDR3 bases: TGTGCCAGCAGCTTGAGGGGAAATCTGGGTAACTATGGCTACACCTTC.

This clonotype was seen more than once but under ten times. V is TRBV29-1 and J is TRBJ2-1; D is perhaps TRBD2 (6 bases). The CDR3 consists of 15 residues. The V gene lost 3 bases and the J gene lost 2 bases, with 14 bases spanning the gap. CDR1 is SQVTM, CDR2 ANQGSEA, per germline. The CDR3 loop reads CSVEVLSGAYNEQFF. The CDR3 nucleotides are TGCAGCGTTGAGGTTTTGTCGGGAGCCTACAATGAGCAGTTCTTC.

There are a few counts of this clonotype. The V call is TRBV5-1, the J call TRBJ2-7; weak D call: TRBD2 (6 bases). The germline gives CDR1 SGHRS, CDR2 YFSETQ. Trimming pared 6 bases from V and 6 bases from J, leaving 22 bases between. CDR3 length: 15 residues. CDR3 bases: TGCGCCAGCACCACCGCGGGGACTTTACGGCCCGAGCAGTACTTC. Residues: CASTTAGTLRPEQYF. Supplemented by reference TRBV5-1 and TRBJ2-7, the full variable domain reads KAGVTQTPRYLIKTRGQQVTLSCSPISGHRSVSWYQQTPGQGLQFLFEYFSETQRNKGNFPGRFSGRQFSNSRSEMNVSTLELGDSALYLCASTTAGTLRPEQYFGPGTRLTVT.

The chain recombines TRBV24-1 with TRBJ2-1; 8 nucleotides match TRBD2. Germline V CDR1 and CDR2: KGHDR, SFDVKD. This CDR3 has 15 amino acids. The ends lost 6 bases at V and 0 bases at J; junction bases unmatched: 3. CDR3 sequence: CATSIGTSSYNEQFF. The CDR3 DNA follows: TGTGCCACCAGTATCGGGACTAGCTCCTACAATGAGCAGTTCTTC.

V gene TRBV4-3 combines with J gene TRBJ2-1, with TRBD1 matching 7 bases. Losses at the gene ends were 0 bases for V and 5 bases for J; bases not matched to a gene: 4. CDR1 is LGHNA, CDR2 YSLEER, per germline. The CDR3 runs 15 residues. The CDR3 region is CASSQEGDSHNEQFF. The CDR3 DNA reads TGCGCCAGCAGCCAAGAGGGGGACAGCCACAATGAGCAGTTCTTC.

There are a few counts of this clonotype. V is TRBV29-1 and J is TRBJ2-1, with TRBD2 matching over 7 bases. Per the germline V gene, CDR1 is SQVTM and CDR2 is ANQGSEA. Losses at the gene ends were 5 bases for V and 3 bases for J; bases not matched to a gene: 7. This CDR3 spans 14 amino acids. The CDR3 DNA is TGCAGCGTTTGTTGGCTAGCGGACTACAATGAGCAGTTCTTC. Amino acids: CSVCWLADYNEQFF.

This sequence joins TRBV7-2 and TRBJ2-5; TRBD2 matches at 15 bases. The CDR3 has 15 amino acids. The junction had 9 bases not matched to a gene; V was cut back by 5 bases and J by 11 bases. Germline CDR1 is SGHTA and CDR2 is FQGNSA. CDR3 residues: CASSRTSGGVNEQYF. The CDR3 DNA follows: TGTGCCAGCAGCCGGACTAGCGGGGGGGTAAATGAGCAGTACTTC.

This chain uses TRBV25-1 with TRBJ2-7; D not certain. This CDR3 is built from 13 residues. The V gene lost 4 bases and the J gene lost 2 bases, with 9 bases spanning the gap. CDR1 is MGHDK and CDR2 is SYGVNS in the germline V gene. CDR3 nucleotide sequence: TGTGCCAGCAGTGTTGGATTCCCCTACGAGCAGTACTTC. This gives the protein CASSVGFPYEQYF.

This rearrangement joins TRBV3-1 to TRBJ2-7; 7 nucleotides match TRBD1. In germline, CDR1 is LGHDT, CDR2 YNNKEL (reference sequence). The junction had 13 bases not matched to a gene; V was cut back by 5 bases and J by 0 bases. The CDR3 has 17 residues. The CDR3 nucleotides read TGTGCCAGCAGCTCCCTCGCGGACAGGACGAGCTCCTACGAGCAGTACTTC. Translation gives CASSSLADRTSSYEQYF.

The rearrangement links TRBV28 to TRBJ2-5; D gene ambiguous. The V gene lost 3 bases and the J gene lost 5 bases, with 7 bases spanning the gap. The CDR3 loop spans 12 amino acids. Germline CDR1 reads MDHEN; CDR2 reads SYDVKM. CDR3 loop: CASSFYYETQYF. The CDR3 DNA sequence: TGTGCCAGCAGTTTCTATTATGAGACCCAGTACTTC.

The table lists this clonotype with a few counts. The chain couples TRBV20-1 to TRBJ2-3; D tentatively fits TRBD1 or TRBD2 (6 bases each). Germline V gives CDR1 DFQATT, CDR2 SNEGSKA (reference sequence). V lost 4 bases and J 2 bases, leaving 13 bases between the germline ends. The length of the CDR3 is 14 residues. CDR3 amino acids: CSATPGATTDTQYF. As DNA, the CDR3 is TGCAGTGCTACCCCGGGGGCGACCACAGATACGCAGTATTTT.

This clonotype appeared once. The chain joins TRBV20-1 to TRBJ2-1, with a possible D match to TRBD1 (5 bases). Germline CDR1 DFQATT, CDR2 SNEGSKA (reference sequence). Trimming removed 2 bases at V and 5 bases at J, with 19 bases between. There are 16 residues in the CDR3. CDR3 loop: CSARMGPTVEHNEQFF. In DNA, the CDR3 is TGCAGTGCTAGAATGGGGCCGACAGTAGAACACAATGAGCAGTTCTTC.